This is a list of T cell receptor beta chains from one sample in a study of cytomegalovirus exposure and HLA in healthy donors. The method was immunoSEQ multiplex PCR; TCRdb's version includes in-frame clones alone and lacks a portion of them. Here the sample spans around 80,000 clones, about 9.4% being singletons. The specimen sequenced was PBMCs. The receptor set was obtained from a man in his 60s in good health and CMV-seropositive. The CDR3 runs from the conserved cysteine through the conserved F or W.

V	J	CDR3
TRBV10-3	TRBJ2-1	CAISESGAHNEQFF
TRBV6-5	TRBJ1-5	CASAGQGENQPQHF
TRBV5-1	TRBJ1-2	CASSLGQDWDGYTF
TRBV19	TRBJ2-3	CASSPPGQGARTQYF
TRBV7-9	TRBJ2-5	CASSFSDPNWLKETQYF
TRBV11-2	TRBJ1-1	CASSPGGDTMNTEAFF
TRBV19	TRBJ1-1	CASSPGGTGNTEAFF
TRBV1	TRBJ1-6	CTSSQDRDREYGSGSPSPLHF
TRBV27	TRBJ2-7	CASSYHGYEQYF
TRBV5-4	TRBJ2-5	CASSLVTPGLAGYQETQYF
TRBV9	TRBJ2-3	CASSSRLAVTDTQYF
TRBV12-5	TRBJ2-3	CASGYTGTDTQYF
TRBV27	TRBJ2-1	CASSAGLAPSYNEQFF
TRBV5-1	TRBJ1-6	CASRLDRADSPLHF
TRBV19	TRBJ2-2	CASSPPGGRAGELFF
TRBV5-1	TRBJ2-1	CASSLESASYNEQFF
TRBV6-1	TRBJ1-1	CASSLKRGAFF
TRBV5-8	TRBJ1-5	CASSLGGSSYQPQHF
TRBV30	TRBJ1-3	CARSGGSGNTIYF
TRBV28	TRBJ1-5	CASGGAGDNQPQHF
TRBV6-6	TRBJ1-3	CASSFGTGAAGNTIYF
TRBV6-6	TRBJ2-1	CASSSLRNEQFF